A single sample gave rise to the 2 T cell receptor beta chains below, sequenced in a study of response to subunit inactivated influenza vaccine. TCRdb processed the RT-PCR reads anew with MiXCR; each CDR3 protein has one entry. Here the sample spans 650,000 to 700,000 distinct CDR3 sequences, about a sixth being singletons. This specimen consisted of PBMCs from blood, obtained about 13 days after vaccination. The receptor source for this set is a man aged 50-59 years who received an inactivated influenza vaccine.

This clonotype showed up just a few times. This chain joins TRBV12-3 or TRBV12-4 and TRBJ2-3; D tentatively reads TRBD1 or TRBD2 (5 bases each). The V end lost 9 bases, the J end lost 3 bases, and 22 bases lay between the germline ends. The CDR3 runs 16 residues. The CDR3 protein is CASQNSGRGLTDTQYF. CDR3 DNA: TGTGCCAGTCAGAACTCAGGGAGAGGGCTTACAGATACGCAGTATTTT.

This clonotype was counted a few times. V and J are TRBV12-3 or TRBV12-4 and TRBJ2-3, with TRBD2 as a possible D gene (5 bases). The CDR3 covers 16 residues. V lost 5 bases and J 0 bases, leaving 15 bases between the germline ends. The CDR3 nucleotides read TGTGCCAGCAGTCCATGGACTGCAACTAGCACAGATACGCAGTATTTT. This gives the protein CASSPWTATSTDTQYF.